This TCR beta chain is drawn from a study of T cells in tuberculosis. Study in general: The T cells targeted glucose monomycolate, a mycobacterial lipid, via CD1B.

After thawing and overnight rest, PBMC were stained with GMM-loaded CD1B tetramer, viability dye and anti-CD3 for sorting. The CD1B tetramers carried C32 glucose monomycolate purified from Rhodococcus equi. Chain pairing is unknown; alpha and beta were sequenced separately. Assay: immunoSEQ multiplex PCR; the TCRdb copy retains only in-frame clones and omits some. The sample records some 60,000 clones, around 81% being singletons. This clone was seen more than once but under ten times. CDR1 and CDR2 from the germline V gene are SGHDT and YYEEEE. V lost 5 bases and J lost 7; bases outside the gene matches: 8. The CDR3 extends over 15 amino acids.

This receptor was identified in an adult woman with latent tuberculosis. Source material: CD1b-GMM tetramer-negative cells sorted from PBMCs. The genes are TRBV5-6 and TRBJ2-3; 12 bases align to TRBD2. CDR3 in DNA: TGTGCCAGCAGTTCCGGACTAGCGGGACGCAATACGCAGTATTTT. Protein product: CASSSGLAGRNTQYF.